This T cell receptor (beta chain) emerged from a study of blood T cell repertoires in COVID-19. Across the whole study: Collection of acute and convalescent COVID-19 samples took place in the United States, Italy and Spain. PBMCs, B-cell-depleted T cells, or T cells provided the cDNA or gDNA that made up the material.

Original analysis: It was from reference gene primer amplification that nucleated cell counts were estimated. Libraries were prepared by immunoSEQ multiplex PCR; TCRdb keeps only in-frame clonotypes and omits some of them. Clonal size and the V and J genes are those of that table, whereas D and trimming came from the DNA. Among some 53,000 clones, more than 85% were seen once, and the ten largest hold approximately 16%. The CDR3 is 14 residues long. Looked up from germline, CDR1 is LNHDA and CDR2 is SQIVND (reference sequence). With V trimmed by 3 bases and J by 7 bases, 1 base remained unmatched. The TCR originated in a human donor with active COVID-19. The donor label of this sample is uncertain. Sequencing input: peripheral blood. The V call is TRBV19, the J call TRBJ1-6; TRBD1 agrees at 9 bases. The CDR3 loop reads CASSMGTGNSPLHF. The CDR3 nucleotides read TGTGCCAGTAGTATGGGGACAGGGAATTCACCCCTCCACTTT.